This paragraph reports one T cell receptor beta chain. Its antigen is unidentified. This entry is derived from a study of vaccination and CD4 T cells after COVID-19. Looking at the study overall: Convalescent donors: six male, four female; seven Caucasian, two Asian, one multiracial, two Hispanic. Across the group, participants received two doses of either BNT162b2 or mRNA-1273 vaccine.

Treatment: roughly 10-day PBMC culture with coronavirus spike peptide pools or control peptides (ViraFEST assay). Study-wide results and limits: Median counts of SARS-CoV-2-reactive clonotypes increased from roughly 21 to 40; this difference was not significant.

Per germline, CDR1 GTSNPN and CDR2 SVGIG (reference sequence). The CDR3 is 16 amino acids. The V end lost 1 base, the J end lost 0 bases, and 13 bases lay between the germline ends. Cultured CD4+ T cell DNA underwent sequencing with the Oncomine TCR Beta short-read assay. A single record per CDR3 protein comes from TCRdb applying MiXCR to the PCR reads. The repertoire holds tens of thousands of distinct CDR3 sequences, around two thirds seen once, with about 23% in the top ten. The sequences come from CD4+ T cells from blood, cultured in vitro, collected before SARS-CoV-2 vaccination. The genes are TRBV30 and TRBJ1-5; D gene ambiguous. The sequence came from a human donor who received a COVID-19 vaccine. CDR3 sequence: CAWSAGDGYSNQPQHF. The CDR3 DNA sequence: TGTGCCTGGAGTGCTGGAGACGGTTATAGCAATCAGCCCCAGCATTTT.